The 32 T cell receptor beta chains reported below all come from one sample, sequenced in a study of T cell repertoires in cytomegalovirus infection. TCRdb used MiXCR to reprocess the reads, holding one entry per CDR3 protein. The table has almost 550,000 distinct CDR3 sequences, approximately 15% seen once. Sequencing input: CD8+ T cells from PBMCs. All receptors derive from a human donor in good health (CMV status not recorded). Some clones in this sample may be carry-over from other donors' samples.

CDR3 DNA: TGCAGTGCTAGTGACTTCTCCTACGAGCAGTACTTC. Its translation is CSASDFSYEQYF. This chain joins TRBV20-1 and TRBJ2-7; no clear D gene. In germline, CDR1 is DFQATT, CDR2 SNEGSKA (reference sequence). V gave up 3 bases and J gave up 0 bases, with 6 bases separating them. This CDR3 spans 12 amino acids.

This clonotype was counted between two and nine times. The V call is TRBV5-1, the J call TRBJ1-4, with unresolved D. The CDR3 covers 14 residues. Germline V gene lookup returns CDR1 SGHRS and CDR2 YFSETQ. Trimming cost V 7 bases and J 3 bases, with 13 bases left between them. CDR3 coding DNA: TGCGCCAGCTCCCCGGACGGAGCTAATGAAAAACTGTTTTTT. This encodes CASSPDGANEKLFF.

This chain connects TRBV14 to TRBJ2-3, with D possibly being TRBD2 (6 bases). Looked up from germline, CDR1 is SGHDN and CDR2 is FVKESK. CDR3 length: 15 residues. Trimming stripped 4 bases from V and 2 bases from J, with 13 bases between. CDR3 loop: CASSLSLAITDTQYF. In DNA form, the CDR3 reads TGTGCCAGCAGCCTCAGCCTAGCGATCACAGATACGCAGTATTTT.

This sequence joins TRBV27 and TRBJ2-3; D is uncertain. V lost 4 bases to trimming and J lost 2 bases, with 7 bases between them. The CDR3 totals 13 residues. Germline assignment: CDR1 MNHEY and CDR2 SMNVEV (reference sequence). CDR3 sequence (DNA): TGTGCCAGCAGTTCATTGACCACAGATACGCAGTATTTT. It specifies CASSSLTTDTQYF.

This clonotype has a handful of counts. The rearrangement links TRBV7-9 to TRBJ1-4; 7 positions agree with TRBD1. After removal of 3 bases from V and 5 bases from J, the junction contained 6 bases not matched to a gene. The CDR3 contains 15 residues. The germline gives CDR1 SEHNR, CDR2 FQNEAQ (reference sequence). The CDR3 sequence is CASSFPGGSNEKLFF. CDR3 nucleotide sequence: TGTGCCAGCAGCTTCCCAGGGGGTTCCAATGAAAAACTGTTTTTT.

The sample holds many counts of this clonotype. CDR3 loop: CASSVLAGGNEQFF. The CDR3 nucleotides are TGTGCCAGCAGCGTACTAGCGGGAGGGAATGAGCAGTTCTTC. V and J are TRBV5-4 and TRBJ2-1; 13 nucleotides agree with TRBD2. Trimming at V came to 4 bases and at J to 7 bases, leaving 2 bases not matched to a gene. This CDR3 has 14 residues. Germline assignment: CDR1 SGHNT and CDR2 YYREEE (reference sequence). The full variable domain, in which reference TRBV5-4 and TRBJ2-1 provide the parts outside the CDR3, is ETGVTQSPTHLIKTRGQQVTLRCSSQSGHNTVSWYQQALGQGPQFIFQYYREEENGRGNFPPRFSGLQFPNYSSELNVNALELDDSALYLCASSVLAGGNEQFFGPGTRLTVL.

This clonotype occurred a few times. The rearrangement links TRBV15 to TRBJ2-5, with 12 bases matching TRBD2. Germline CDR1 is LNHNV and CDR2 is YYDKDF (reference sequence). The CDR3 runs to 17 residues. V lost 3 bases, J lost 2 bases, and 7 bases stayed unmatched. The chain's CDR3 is CATSRIGLAGSQETQYF. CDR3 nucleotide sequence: TGTGCCACCAGCAGGATAGGACTAGCGGGGTCACAAGAGACCCAGTACTTC. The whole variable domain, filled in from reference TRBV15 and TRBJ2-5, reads DAMVIQNPRYQVTQFGKPVTLSCSQTLNHNVMYWYQQKSSQAPKLLFHYYDKDFNNEADTPDNFQSRRPNTSFCFLDIRSPGLGDTAMYLCATSRIGLAGSQETQYFGPGTRLLVL.

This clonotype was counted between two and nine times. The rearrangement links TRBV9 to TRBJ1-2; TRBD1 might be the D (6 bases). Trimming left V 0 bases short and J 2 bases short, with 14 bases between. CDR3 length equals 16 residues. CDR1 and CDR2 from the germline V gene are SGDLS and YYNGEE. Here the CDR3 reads CASSVGVRTENYGYTF. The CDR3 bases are TGTGCCAGCAGCGTAGGTGTCCGGACAGAGAACTATGGCTACACCTTC. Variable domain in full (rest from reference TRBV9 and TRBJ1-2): DSGVTQTPKHLITATGQRVTLRCSPRSGDLSVYWYQQSLDQGLQFLIQYYNGEERAKGNILERFSAQQFPDLHSELNLSSLELGDSALYFCASSVGVRTENYGYTFGSGTRLTVV.

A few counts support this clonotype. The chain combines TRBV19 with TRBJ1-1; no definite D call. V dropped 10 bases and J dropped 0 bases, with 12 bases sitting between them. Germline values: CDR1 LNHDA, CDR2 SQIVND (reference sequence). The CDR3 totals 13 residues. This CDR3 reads CATSGGLNTEAFF. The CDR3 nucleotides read TGTGCCACCTCCGGCGGGTTGAACACTGAAGCTTTCTTT.

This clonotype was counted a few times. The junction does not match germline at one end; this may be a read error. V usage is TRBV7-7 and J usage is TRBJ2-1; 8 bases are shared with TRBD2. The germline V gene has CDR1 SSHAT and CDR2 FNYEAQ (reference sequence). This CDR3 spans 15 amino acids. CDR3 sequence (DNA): TGTGCTAGCAGCTTAGCAGCGGGAGTTCGTAATGAGCAGTTCTTC. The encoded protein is CASSLAAGVRNEQFF.

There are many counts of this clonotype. CDR3 coding DNA: TGTGCCAGCAGCCCCCGGGGCAGGGACGACTACCAGCGGAAGGGGACCGGGGAGCTGTTTTTT. Protein product: CASSPRGRDDYQRKGTGELFF. V is TRBV7-3 and J is TRBJ2-2, with D possibly being TRBD1 or TRBD2 (5 bases each). This CDR3 is 21 amino acids long. The V gene's germline CDR1 is SGHTA and CDR2 FQGTGA. The germline V and J ends were trimmed by 5 bases and 5 bases, with 33 bases remaining between them.

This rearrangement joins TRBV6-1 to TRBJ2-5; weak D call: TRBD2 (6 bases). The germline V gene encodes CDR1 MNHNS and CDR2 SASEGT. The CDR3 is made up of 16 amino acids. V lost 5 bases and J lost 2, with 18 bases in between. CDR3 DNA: TGTGCCAGCAGTTGGACGGGGTCGGCGGGGCAAGAGACCCAGTACTTC. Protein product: CASSWTGSAGQETQYF.

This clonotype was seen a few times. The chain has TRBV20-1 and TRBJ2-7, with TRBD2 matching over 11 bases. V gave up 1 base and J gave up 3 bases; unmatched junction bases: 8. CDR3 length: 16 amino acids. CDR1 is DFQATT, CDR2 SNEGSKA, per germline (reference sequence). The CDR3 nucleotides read TGCAGTGCTAGAGCCTTAGCGGGAGGGATTCTCTACGAGCAGTACTTC. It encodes CSARALAGGILYEQYF.

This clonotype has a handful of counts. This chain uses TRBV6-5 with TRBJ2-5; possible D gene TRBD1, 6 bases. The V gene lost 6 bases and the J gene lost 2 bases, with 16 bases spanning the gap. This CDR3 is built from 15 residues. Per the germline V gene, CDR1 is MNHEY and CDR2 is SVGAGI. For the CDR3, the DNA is TGTGCCAGCAGCCGCTTTACGAGGGGGCAAGAGACCCAGTACTTC. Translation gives CASSRFTRGQETQYF.

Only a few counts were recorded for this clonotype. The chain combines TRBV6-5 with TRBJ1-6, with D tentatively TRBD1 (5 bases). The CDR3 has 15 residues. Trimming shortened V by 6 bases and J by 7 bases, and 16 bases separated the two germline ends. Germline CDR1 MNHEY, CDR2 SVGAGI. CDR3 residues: CASSSLGQGNSPLHF. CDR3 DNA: TGTGCCAGCAGCTCTTTAGGACAAGGGAATTCACCCCTCCACTTT.

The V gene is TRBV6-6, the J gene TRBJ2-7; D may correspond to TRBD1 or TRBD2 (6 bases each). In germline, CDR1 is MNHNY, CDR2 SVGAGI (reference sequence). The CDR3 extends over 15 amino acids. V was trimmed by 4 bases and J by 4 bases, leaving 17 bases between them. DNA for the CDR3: TGTGCCAGCAGTTTAGCTACGGGGGCAGGGTACGAGCAGTACTTC. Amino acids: CASSLATGAGYEQYF.

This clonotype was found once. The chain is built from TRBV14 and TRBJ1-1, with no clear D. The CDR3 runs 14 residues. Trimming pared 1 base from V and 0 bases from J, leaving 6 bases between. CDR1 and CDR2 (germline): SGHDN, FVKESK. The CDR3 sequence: CASSQGKVNTEAFF. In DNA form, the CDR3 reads TGTGCCAGCAGCCAAGGAAAGGTGAACACTGAAGCTTTCTTT.

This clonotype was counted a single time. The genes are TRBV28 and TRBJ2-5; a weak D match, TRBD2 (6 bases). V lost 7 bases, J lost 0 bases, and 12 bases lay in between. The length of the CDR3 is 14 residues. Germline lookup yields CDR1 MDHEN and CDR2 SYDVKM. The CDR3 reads CASKTLANQETQYF. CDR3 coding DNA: TGTGCCAGCAAGACTCTAGCGAACCAAGAGACCCAGTACTTC.

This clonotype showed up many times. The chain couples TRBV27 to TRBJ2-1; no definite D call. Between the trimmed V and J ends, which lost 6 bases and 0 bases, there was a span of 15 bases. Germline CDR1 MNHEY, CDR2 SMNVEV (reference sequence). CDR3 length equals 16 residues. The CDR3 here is CASRLARHGSYNEQFF. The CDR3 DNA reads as TGTGCCAGCAGGCTGGCTCGACACGGCTCCTACAATGAGCAGTTCTTC.

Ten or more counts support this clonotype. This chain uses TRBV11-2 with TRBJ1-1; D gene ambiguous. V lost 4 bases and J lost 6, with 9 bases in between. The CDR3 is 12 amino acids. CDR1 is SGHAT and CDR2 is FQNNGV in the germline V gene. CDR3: CASSSVAPEAFF. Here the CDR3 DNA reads TGTGCCAGCAGCTCCGTCGCCCCTGAAGCTTTCTTT.

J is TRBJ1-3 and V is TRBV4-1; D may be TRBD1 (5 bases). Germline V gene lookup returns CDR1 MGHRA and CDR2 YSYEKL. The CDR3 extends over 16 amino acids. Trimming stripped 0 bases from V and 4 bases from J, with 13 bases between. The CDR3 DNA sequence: TGCGCCAGCAGCCAAGATAGGGCAGGGCTAGGAAACACCATATATTTT. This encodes CASSQDRAGLGNTIYF.

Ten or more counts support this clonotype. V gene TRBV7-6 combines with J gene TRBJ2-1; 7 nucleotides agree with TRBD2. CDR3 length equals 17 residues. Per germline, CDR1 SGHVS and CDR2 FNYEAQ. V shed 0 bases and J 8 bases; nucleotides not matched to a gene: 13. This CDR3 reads CASSLAGGSKGVDEQFF. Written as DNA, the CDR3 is TGTGCCAGCAGCTTAGCAGGCGGGAGTAAAGGAGTCGATGAGCAGTTCTTC.

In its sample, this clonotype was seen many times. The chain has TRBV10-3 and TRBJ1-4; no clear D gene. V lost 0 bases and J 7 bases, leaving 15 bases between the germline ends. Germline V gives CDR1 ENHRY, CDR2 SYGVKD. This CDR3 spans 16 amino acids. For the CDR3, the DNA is TGTGCCATCAGTGAGTCGCAAAAGACACCGCGTGAAAAACTGTTTTTT. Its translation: CAISESQKTPREKLFF.

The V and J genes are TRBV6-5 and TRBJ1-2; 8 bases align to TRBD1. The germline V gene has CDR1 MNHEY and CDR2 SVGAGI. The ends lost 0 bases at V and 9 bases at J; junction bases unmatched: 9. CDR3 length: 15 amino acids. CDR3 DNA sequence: TGTGCCAGCAGTTACTCGGGGACAGGTAGCCCAAGCTACACCTTC. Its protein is CASSYSGTGSPSYTF.

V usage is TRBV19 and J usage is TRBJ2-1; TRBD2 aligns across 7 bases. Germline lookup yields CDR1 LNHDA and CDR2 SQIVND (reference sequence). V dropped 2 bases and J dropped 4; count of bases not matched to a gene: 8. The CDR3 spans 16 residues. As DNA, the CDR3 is TGTGCCAGTAGTATATTTCCTAGCGGAGCATACAATGAGCAGTTCTTC. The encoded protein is CASSIFPSGAYNEQFF.

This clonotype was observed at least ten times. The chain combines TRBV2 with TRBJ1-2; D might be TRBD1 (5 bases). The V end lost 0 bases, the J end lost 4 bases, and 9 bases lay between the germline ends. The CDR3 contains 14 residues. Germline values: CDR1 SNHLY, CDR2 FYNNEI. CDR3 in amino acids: CASSEAAGRYGYTF. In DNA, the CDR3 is TGTGCCAGCAGTGAAGCGGCGGGGCGCTATGGCTACACCTTC.

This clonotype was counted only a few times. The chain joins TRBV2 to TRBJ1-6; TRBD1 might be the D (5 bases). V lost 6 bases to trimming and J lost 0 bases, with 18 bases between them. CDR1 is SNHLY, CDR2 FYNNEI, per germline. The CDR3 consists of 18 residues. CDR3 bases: TGTGCCAGCAGGAGCTCCCGGGACTTAAGCTCCTATAATTCACCCCTCCACTTT. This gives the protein CASRSSRDLSSYNSPLHF.

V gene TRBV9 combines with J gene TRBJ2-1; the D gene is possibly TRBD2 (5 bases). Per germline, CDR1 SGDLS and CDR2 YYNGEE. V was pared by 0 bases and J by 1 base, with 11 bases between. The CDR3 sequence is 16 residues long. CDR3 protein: CASSVGSGASYNEQFF. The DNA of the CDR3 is TGTGCCAGCAGCGTAGGGAGCGGAGCTTCCTACAATGAGCAGTTCTTC.

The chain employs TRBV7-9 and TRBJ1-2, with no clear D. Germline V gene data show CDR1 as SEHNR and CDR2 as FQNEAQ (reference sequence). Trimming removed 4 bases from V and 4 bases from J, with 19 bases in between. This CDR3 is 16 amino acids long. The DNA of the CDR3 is TGTGCCAGCAGCTCACCCCCTGCCCCGGGCAGCTATGGCTACACCTTC. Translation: CASSSPPAPGSYGYTF.

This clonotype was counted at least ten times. DNA for the CDR3: TGTGCCAGCAGCTTAGGGGGGGGACTAGCGGACGAGCAGTACTTC. Its protein product is CASSLGGGLADEQYF. The rearrangement uses TRBV7-9 and TRBJ2-7, with 11 bases lining up with TRBD2. The CDR3 is made up of 15 amino acids. After removal of 1 base from V and 5 bases from J, the junction contained 4 bases not matched to a gene. Germline V gene data show CDR1 as SEHNR and CDR2 as FQNEAQ (reference sequence). The complete variable domain, with remaining parts taken from reference TRBV7-9 and TRBJ2-7, reads DTGVSQNPRHKITKRGQNVTFRCDPISEHNRLYWYRQTLGQGPEFLTYFQNEAQLEKSRLLSDRFSAERPKGSFSTLEIQRTEQGDSAMYLCASSLGGGLADEQYFGPGTRLTVT.

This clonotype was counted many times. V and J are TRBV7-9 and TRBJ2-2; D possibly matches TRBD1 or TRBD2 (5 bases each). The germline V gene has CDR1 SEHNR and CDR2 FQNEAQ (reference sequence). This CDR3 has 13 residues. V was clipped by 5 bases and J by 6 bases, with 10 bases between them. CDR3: CASSTGTSGELFF. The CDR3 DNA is TGTGCCAGCAGCACCGGGACCTCCGGGGAGCTGTTTTTT.

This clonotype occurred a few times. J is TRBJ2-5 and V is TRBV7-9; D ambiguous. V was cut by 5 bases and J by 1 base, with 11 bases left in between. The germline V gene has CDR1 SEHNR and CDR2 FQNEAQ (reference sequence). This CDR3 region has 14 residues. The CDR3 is CASSGPAGQETQYF. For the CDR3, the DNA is TGTGCCAGCAGCGGGCCGGCAGGCCAAGAGACCCAGTACTTC.